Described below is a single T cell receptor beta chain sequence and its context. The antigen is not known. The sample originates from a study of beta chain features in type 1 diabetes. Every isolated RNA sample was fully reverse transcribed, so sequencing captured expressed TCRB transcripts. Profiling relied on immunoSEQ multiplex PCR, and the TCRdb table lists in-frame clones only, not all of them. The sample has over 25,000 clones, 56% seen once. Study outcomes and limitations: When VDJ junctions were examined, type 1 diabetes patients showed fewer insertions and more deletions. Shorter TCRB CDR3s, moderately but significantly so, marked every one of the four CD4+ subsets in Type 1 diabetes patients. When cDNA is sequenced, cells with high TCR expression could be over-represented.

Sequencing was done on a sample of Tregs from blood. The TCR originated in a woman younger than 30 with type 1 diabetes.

The CDR3 sequence is CSVGGQVNYGYTF. The CDR3 DNA reads TGCAGCGTTGGCGGACAGGTTAACTATGGCTACACCTTC. This rearrangement joins TRBV29-1 to TRBJ1-2; 7 nucleotides align to TRBD1. Germline CDR1 is SQVTM and CDR2 is ANQGSEA. V shed 4 bases and J 1 base; nucleotides not matched to a gene: 3. The CDR3 runs 13 residues.